This TCR beta chain derives from a study of blood T cell repertoires in COVID-19. For the study at large: COVID-19 samples from acute and convalescent phases originated in the United States, Italy and Spain. Sample material is recorded as cDNA or gDNA derived from T cells, B-cell-depleted T cells, or PBMCs.

V lost 0 bases, J lost 6 bases, and 6 bases lay in between. CDR3 length: 12 residues. Per germline, CDR1 LGHDT and CDR2 YNNKEL (reference sequence). The authors' processing: Reference gene primer amplification gave nucleated cell count estimates. Measured with immunoSEQ multiplex PCR; TCRdb has only the in-frame clones, and not every one. That table furnishes V, J and clone size, whereas the DNA furnished D and trimming. The sample carries around 64,000 clones, 80% to 90% recorded once. The chain links TRBV3-1 (or the pseudogene TRBV3-2) to TRBJ2-7; D not certain. Material: peripheral blood. The receptor was derived from a woman aged 18-30 years with acute or convalescent COVID-19. The CDR3 bases are TGTGCCAGCAGCCAAGATGAGAGCGAGCAGTACTTC. This encodes CASSQDESEQYF.